Reported below is one T cell receptor (beta chain). Its antigen remains unknown. The data were taken from a study of cytomegalovirus exposure and HLA in healthy donors. The PCR ran on 60 Vbeta and 13 Jbeta primers. The data were produced by immunoSEQ multiplex PCR, yet TCRdb's version contains in-frame clones alone and is incomplete. The sample includes more than 95,000 clones, 79% seen only once; the top ten take approximately 4%. Study outcomes and limitations: DRB1 had the most TCR associations and HLA-C the fewest, a later analysis found, with rates varying by HLA locus. Analysis performed later found more than 15,000 TCR beta sequences associated with HLA alleles at 0.05 false discovery rate. Researchers reported in a later analysis that a missense DCLRE1C variant was tied to TCR beta V- and J-gene trimming.

V lost 3 bases and J 6 bases, leaving 20 bases between the germline ends. This CDR3 spans 16 amino acids. The germline CDR1 and CDR2 sequences are KGHSH and LQKENI. V and J are TRBV18 and TRBJ2-5, with D perhaps matching TRBD2 (7 bases). Sequenced sample: PBMCs. The clonotype comes from a man in his thirties or forties in good health and CMV-seropositive. The CDR3 DNA reads as TGTGCCAGCTCACCGGGCGGGATCTCGCGGGGGCAGACCCAGTACTTC. It translates to CASSPGGISRGQTQYF.